These T cell receptor beta chains were read from a single sample in a study of shared clonotypes between healthy human individuals. Only in-frame clones appear in the TCRdb table, and some are missing; sequencing was by immunoSEQ multiplex PCR. The sample includes some 2,000,000 clones, approximately 95% seen only once; the top ten take roughly 0.13%. The sample was naive CD4+ T cells sorted from blood. Receptors were obtained from a man aged 18 to 29 in good health. Both conserved end residues are part of each CDR3. Each record gives: V gene, CDR3 length, J gene, CDR3 protein.

>TRBV7-2|16|TRBJ2-3
CASSKLGQISTDTQYF
>TRBV15|13|TRBJ2-5
CATSRDRWRGQYF
>TRBV6-6|15|TRBJ2-7
CASHPVDRVSHEQYF
>TRBV9|14|TRBJ2-2
CASSSVTNTGELFF
>TRBV5-4|17|TRBJ2-2
CASSIRKQGEGTGELFF
>TRBV6-1|18|TRBJ1-5
CASSEAPLQGKGNQPQHF
>TRBV18|15|TRBJ2-2
CASSPRPGDTGELFF
>TRBV10-3|15|TRBJ2-3
CAIKNGGTSTDTQYF
>TRBV28|14|TRBJ2-2
CASRPDSNTGELFF
>TRBV6-1|15|TRBJ2-1
CASGPGPAPYNEQFF
>TRBV6-6|14|TRBJ1-5
CASSYLPGNQPQHF
>TRBV5-4|14|TRBJ1-2
CASSLEPVIYGYTF
>TRBV7-2|17|TRBJ2-2
CASSALLAGYYTGELFF
>TRBV21-1|19|TRBJ1-6
CASSKEERKGLIYNSPLHF
>TRBV2|15|TRBJ2-2
CASSGVGRATGELFF
>TRBV5-5|11|TRBJ1-1
CASTDWTEAFF
>TRBV6-1|15|TRBJ1-6
CASSAGLMGNSPLHF
>TRBV18|16|TRBJ1-2
CASSPRVRTAYYGYTF
>TRBV18|16|TRBJ1-2
CASSPPNRGQGYGYTF
>TRBV5-4|16|TRBJ2-7
CASSLSGGGALSEQYF
>TRBV4-2|17|TRBJ1-5
CASSHDIPGRLNQPQHF
>TRBV10-3|12|TRBJ2-2
CAIGGVTGELFF
>TRBV5-1|14|TRBJ2-3
CASKGVISTDTQYF
>TRBV19|15|TRBJ2-7
CASSRTSGSHYEQYF
>TRBV5-1|16|TRBJ2-1
CASSLDLAGGLNEQFF
>TRBV9|15|TRBJ2-7
CASSVATGSSYEQYF
>TRBV28|13|TRBJ2-1
CASSPRQGGEQFF
>TRBV6-6|12|TRBJ2-7
CASSYTGFEQYF
>TRBV5-1|15|TRBJ1-5
CASSPQTGDLGPQHF
>TRBV18|11|TRBJ2-7
CASSADRGLYF
>TRBV25-1|17|TRBJ2-2
CASFFSQGLADTGELFF
>TRBV30|11|TRBJ2-7
CAWSSGGDQYF
>TRBV7-2|13|TRBJ1-2
CASSLWRDYGYTF
>TRBV5-1|17|TRBJ1-4
CASSLRDSRSTNEKLFF
>TRBV5-1|15|TRBJ2-3
CASSPLGGSTDTQYF
>TRBV4-3|16|TRBJ1-2
CASSQDSAGRVYGYTF
>TRBV27|15|TRBJ2-7
CASRVRTGATYEQYF
>TRBV11-2|16|TRBJ2-7
CASSSPSWTGGYEQYF
>TRBV10-3|16|TRBJ2-5
CAISEGLAGVQETQYF
>TRBV28|15|TRBJ1-3
CASSPDRVYGNTIYF
>TRBV28|13|TRBJ1-4
CASQWGSGEKLFF
>TRBV28|12|TRBJ2-7
CASSLGNYEQYF
>TRBV6-1|15|TRBJ2-1
CASSEPGQGSDEQFF
>TRBV15|13|TRBJ1-2
CATTNGVGNGYTF
>TRBV11-2|15|TRBJ2-1
CASSPSDNSYNEQFF
>TRBV5-8|14|TRBJ2-3
CATLTWGETDTQYF
>TRBV6-5|15|TRBJ1-2
CASSPIGTLLYGYTF
>TRBV11-2|15|TRBJ2-5
CASSWTGKIQETQYF
>TRBV7-2|14|TRBJ1-6
CASSLGSDNSPLHF
>TRBV30|13|TRBJ1-3
CAWEGGAGNTIYF
>TRBV6-5|13|TRBJ1-2
CASRWYVLYGYTF
>TRBV9|13|TRBJ1-1
CASSVDLNTEAFF